Each of the 2 T cell receptor beta chains below was sequenced from the same sample in a study of blood T cell repertoires in COVID-19. The protocol was immunoSEQ multiplex PCR, while the TCRdb copy is restricted to in-frame clones and leaves out a portion. The data contain 150,000 to 200,000 clones, 70% to 90% of them singletons. Sequenced: PBMCs or T cells enriched from blood (not recorded which). These receptors were obtained from a woman under 30 who had recovered from COVID-19.

CDR3 in amino acids: CASSSGTGFTEAFF. In DNA, the CDR3 is TGTGCCAGCAGTTCTGGGACAGGGTTCACTGAAGCTTTCTTT. The genes are TRBV27 and TRBJ1-1; 9 nucleotides align to TRBD1. The CDR3 runs to 14 residues. The V segment lost 4 bases and the J segment 4 bases; nucleotides outside the gene matches: 4. Per the germline V gene, CDR1 is MNHEY and CDR2 is SMNVEV (reference sequence).

The chain employs TRBV7-2 and TRBJ2-3; D unresolved. The ends were cut back, 2 bases at V and 4 bases at J, with 7 bases in the middle. This CDR3 is built from 13 residues. Germline V gene sequence: CDR1 SGHTA, CDR2 FQGNSA. CDR3 amino acids: CASSLYGPDTQYF. In DNA form, the CDR3 reads TGTGCCAGCAGCTTATATGGGCCAGATACGCAGTATTTT.